This T cell receptor beta chain was recovered during a study of cytomegalovirus exposure and HLA in healthy donors. The wider study: The 120 validation repertoires, a later analysis reported, used the same platform as the 600 to 700 repertoires from the first cohort. Findings and limits, study-wide: Specificity of a few CMV-associated chains for CMV antigens was verified in vitro.

V shed 0 bases and J shed 4 bases, with 7 bases lying between them. The CDR3 is 12 residues long. Per germline, CDR1 GTSNPN and CDR2 SVGIG (reference sequence). As regards this clone: The antigen remains undetermined.

The donors were members of the validation cohort comprising over 100 subjects, separate from the roughly 680-subject first cohort. Using immunoSEQ multiplex PCR, the repertoire was profiled, and TCRdb retains in-frame clones only, with some absent. The sample lists some 140,000 clones, around four fifths occurring once. The TCR was taken from a man aged 30 to 39 in good health and CMV-seropositive. This sequence joins TRBV30 and TRBJ2-7; D gene unclear. The sequencing sample was made of PBMCs. CDR3 residues: CAWSVQYYEQYF. In DNA form, the CDR3 reads TGTGCCTGGAGTGTACAATATTACGAGCAGTACTTC.